This T cell receptor beta chain emerged from a study of PD-L1 blockade in urothelial cancer. The wider study: Blood samples contained a median approximately 140,000 T cells.

Synthetic analogs of TCR templates were spiked into every PCR. Sequencing used immunoSEQ multiplex PCR; TCRdb keeps in-frame clones, though not all of them. The sample includes about 70,000 clones, roughly 90% of them seen just once. Germline V gene sequence: CDR1 SGHTA, CDR2 FQGNSA. V trimming: 1 base; J trimming: 2 bases; junction bases outside the gene matches: 1. CDR3 length equals 15 residues. As to time point: pretreatment peripheral blood. Individual patients had between 1 and 8 samples, taken pretreatment and on-treatment. This TCR was sampled from an older man with urothelial cancer. This chain joins TRBV7-2 and TRBJ1-3, with 8 bases fitting TRBD1. Material: PBMCs, obtained around atezolizumab (anti-PD-L1) treatment. The CDR3 region is CASSLGRGPGNTIYF. CDR3 bases: TGTGCCAGCAGCTTAGGCAGGGGGCCTGGAAACACCATATATTTT.